This TCR beta chain was captured by sequencing in a study of Graves' ophthalmopathy and Graves' hyperthyroidism. Ophthalmopathy cases showed moderate-to-severe activity, scoring CAS ≥3 and NOSPECS ≥4, with duration under 3 months. Thyroid ultrasound, orbital computed tomography, TRAb, serum thyroxine and clinical symptoms formed the basis of diagnosis. Looked up from germline, CDR1 is SGHDN and CDR2 is FVKESK. Trimming stripped 0 bases from V and 7 bases from J, with 9 bases between. The CDR3 spans 13 residues. The authors amplified TCR beta CDR3 regions, and they did so from RNA transcripts for repertoire sequencing. First-round RT-PCR relied on HTBI primers, and a second-round multiplex PCR came next. TCRdb independently ran MiXCR on the multiplex PCR reads; one entry per CDR3 protein. The sample has about 240,000 distinct CDR3 sequences, around 42% seen once; the top ten hold 40% to 55%.

This chain connects TRBV14 to TRBJ2-5; TRBD1 or TRBD2 may be the D gene (5 bases each). This sequence originates from an adult man with Graves' ophthalmopathy. Source material: peripheral blood. The CDR3 nucleotides are TGTGCCAGCAGCCAAGATAAGAGGGGGACCCAGTACTTC. Protein sequence: CASSQDKRGTQYF.